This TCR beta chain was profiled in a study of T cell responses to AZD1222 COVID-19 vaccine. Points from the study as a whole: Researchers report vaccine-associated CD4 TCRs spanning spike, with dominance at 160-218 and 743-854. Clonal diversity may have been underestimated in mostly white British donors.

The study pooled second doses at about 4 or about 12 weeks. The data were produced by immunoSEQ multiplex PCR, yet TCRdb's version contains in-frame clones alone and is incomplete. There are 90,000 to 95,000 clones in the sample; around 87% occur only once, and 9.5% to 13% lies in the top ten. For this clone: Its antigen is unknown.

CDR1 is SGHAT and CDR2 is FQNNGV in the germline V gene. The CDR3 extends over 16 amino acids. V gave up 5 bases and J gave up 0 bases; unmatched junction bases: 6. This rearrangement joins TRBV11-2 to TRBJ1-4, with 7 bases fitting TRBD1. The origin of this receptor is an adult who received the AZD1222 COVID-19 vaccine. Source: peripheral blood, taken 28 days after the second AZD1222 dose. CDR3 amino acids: CASSARQGTTNEKLFF. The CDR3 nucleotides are TGTGCCAGCAGCGCCAGACAGGGAACAACTAATGAAAAACTGTTTTTT. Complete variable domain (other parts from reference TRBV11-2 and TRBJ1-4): EAGVAQSPRYKIIEKRQSVAFWCNPISGHATLYWYQQILGQGPKLLIQFQNNGVVDDSQLPKDRFSAERLKGVDSTLKIQPAKLEDSAVYLCASSARQGTTNEKLFFGSGTQLSVL.